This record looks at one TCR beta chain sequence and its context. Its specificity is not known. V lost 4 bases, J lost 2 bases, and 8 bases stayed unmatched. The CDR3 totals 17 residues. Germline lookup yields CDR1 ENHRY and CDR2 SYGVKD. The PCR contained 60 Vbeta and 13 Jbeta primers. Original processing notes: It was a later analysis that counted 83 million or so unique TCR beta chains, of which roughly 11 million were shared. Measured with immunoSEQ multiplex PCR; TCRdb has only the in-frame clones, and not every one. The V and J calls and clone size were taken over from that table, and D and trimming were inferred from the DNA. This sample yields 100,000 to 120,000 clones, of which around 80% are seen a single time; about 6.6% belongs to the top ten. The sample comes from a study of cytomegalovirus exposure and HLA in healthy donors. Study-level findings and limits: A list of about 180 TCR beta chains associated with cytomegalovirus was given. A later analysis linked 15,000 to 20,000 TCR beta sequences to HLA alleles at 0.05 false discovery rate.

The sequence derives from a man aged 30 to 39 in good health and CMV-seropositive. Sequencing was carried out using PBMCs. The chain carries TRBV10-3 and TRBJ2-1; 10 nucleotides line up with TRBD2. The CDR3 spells CAISGGLAARPYNEQFF. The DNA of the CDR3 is TGTGCCATCAGTGGTGGACTAGCGGCTCGACCCTACAATGAGCAGTTCTTC.